This T cell receptor (beta chain) was documented in a study of blood T cell repertoires in COVID-19. Turning to the study itself: In each case, the material was cDNA or gDNA derived from T cells, B-cell-depleted T cells, or PBMCs.

Germline V CDR1 and CDR2: DFQATT, SNEGSKA (reference sequence). The CDR3 is made up of 12 amino acids. J lost 5 bases, V lost 3 bases, and 2 bases had no gene match. Per the original methods: It was from reference gene primer amplification that nucleated cell counts were estimated. Clones were sequenced by immunoSEQ multiplex PCR, and TCRdb holds only the in-frame ones, with some missing. The DNA gave D and trimming, while V, J and clone size come from that table. The table has over 15,000 clones, approximately 88% seen once. This clonotype was obtained from a woman aged 80 or over with COVID-19, enrolled during active disease. The material sequenced was peripheral blood. V and J are TRBV20-1 and TRBJ2-3; 7 positions agree with TRBD2. CDR3 residues: CSASPGGDTQYF. The CDR3, as DNA: TGCAGTGCTAGTCCGGGGGGAGATACGCAGTATTTT.